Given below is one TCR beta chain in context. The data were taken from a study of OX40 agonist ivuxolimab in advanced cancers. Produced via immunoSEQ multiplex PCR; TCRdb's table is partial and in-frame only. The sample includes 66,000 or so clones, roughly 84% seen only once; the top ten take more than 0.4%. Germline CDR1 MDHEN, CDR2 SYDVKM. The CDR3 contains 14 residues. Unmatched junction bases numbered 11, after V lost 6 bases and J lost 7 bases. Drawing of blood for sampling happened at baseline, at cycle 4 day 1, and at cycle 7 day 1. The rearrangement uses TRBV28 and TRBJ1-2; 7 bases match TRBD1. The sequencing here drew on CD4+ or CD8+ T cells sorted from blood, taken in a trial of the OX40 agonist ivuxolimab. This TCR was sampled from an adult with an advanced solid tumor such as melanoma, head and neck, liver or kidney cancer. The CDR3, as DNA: TGTGCCAGCAGAGCACCTGAGGGGGCCTTTGGCTACACCTTC. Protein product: CASRAPEGAFGYTF.